The subject of this entry is one TCR beta chain. RNA and DNA were co-extracted from about 20-30 mg of unsorted bulk tissue. Synthesis of TCR beta cDNA was carried out from about 0.55 ug total RNA with a constant-region primer. Three nested multiplex PCR rounds, a slightly modified ARM-PCR, produced the libraries for TCR beta. PCR rounds one and two used TRBV1-TRBV30 forward primers with a C-beta reverse primer for 10 cycles each. MiXCR, run by TCRdb on the multiplex PCR reads, gives a single entry per CDR3 protein. The profile shows roughly 200,000 distinct CDR3 sequences, 85% of them singletons. Per germline, CDR1 SGHVS and CDR2 FQNEAQ. The CDR3 spans 16 residues. V dropped 7 bases and J dropped 3; count of bases not matched to a gene: 14. The data are from a study of tumor-infiltrating lymphocytes in primary liver carcinoma.

The chain combines TRBV7-8 with TRBJ2-7; 8 bases align to TRBD1. Source material: tumor tissue from primary liver carcinoma. This receptor was identified in a man in his forties with primary liver carcinoma and hepatitis B virus infection. In DNA form, the CDR3 reads TGTGCCAGCAATTTAGCGAACCAGGGGGCATTCTACGAGCAGTACTTC. As protein: CASNLANQGAFYEQYF.